This T cell receptor beta chain appears in the sequencing data of a study of cytomegalovirus exposure and HLA in healthy donors. General study results and limits: Diagnosis of cytomegalovirus status made by the classifier reportedly showed high specificity and sensitivity.

About this clone: The antigen remains unidentified.

Both 60 Vbeta primers and 13 Jbeta primers went into the PCR. The protocol was immunoSEQ multiplex PCR, while the TCRdb copy is restricted to in-frame clones and leaves out a portion. The sample holds 150,000 or so clones, around 84% seen once. V lost 0 bases to trimming and J lost 9 bases; unmatched junction nucleotides: 7. CDR3 length equals 15 residues. The germline CDR1 and CDR2 sequences are SGHDN and FVKESK. The receptor was isolated from a man aged 18 to 29 in good health and CMV-seronegative. The sequenced sample was PBMCs. The chain employs TRBV14 and TRBJ2-1, with 8 bases lining up with TRBD1. The CDR3 DNA reads TGTGCCAGCAGCCAAGACTTTGGACAGGGCGGTGAGCAGTTCTTC. This gives the protein CASSQDFGQGGEQFF.